This T cell receptor (beta chain) originates from a study of blood T cells in healthy people across ages. This clonotype was found a few times. Antigen specificity is unknown. Whole-study results and caveats: Expanded clonotype shifts may have been confounded, as the donors had an unknown CMV status. Naive and antigen-experienced cells could not be conclusively compared, given unsorted PBMCs.

Per sample, extraction of total RNA gave at least 5.5 micrograms in every case. The germline V gene has CDR1 MNHNY and CDR2 SVGAGI (reference sequence). This CDR3 is built from 15 residues. J was trimmed by 6 bases and V by 2 bases; bases with no gene match: 6. Primed by a sample-barcoded 5' primer and a J-beta primer mix, a second PCR proceeded for about 6 to 12 cycles. Each TCR beta cDNA got a 12-nucleotide random molecular identifier. TCRdb reprocessed the 5' RACE reads with MiXCR, giving one entry per CDR3 protein. The data show 1.5 million to 2 million distinct CDR3 sequences, approximately 30% seen once.

This TCR came from a woman younger than 45 in good health. The V call is TRBV6-6, the J call TRBJ2-3; the match to TRBD2 covers 9 bases. The sample comprised blood. The DNA of the CDR3 is TGTGCCAGCAGTTACGGTAGCGGGAGTGCGGATACGCAGTATTTT. It translates to CASSYGSGSADTQYF.